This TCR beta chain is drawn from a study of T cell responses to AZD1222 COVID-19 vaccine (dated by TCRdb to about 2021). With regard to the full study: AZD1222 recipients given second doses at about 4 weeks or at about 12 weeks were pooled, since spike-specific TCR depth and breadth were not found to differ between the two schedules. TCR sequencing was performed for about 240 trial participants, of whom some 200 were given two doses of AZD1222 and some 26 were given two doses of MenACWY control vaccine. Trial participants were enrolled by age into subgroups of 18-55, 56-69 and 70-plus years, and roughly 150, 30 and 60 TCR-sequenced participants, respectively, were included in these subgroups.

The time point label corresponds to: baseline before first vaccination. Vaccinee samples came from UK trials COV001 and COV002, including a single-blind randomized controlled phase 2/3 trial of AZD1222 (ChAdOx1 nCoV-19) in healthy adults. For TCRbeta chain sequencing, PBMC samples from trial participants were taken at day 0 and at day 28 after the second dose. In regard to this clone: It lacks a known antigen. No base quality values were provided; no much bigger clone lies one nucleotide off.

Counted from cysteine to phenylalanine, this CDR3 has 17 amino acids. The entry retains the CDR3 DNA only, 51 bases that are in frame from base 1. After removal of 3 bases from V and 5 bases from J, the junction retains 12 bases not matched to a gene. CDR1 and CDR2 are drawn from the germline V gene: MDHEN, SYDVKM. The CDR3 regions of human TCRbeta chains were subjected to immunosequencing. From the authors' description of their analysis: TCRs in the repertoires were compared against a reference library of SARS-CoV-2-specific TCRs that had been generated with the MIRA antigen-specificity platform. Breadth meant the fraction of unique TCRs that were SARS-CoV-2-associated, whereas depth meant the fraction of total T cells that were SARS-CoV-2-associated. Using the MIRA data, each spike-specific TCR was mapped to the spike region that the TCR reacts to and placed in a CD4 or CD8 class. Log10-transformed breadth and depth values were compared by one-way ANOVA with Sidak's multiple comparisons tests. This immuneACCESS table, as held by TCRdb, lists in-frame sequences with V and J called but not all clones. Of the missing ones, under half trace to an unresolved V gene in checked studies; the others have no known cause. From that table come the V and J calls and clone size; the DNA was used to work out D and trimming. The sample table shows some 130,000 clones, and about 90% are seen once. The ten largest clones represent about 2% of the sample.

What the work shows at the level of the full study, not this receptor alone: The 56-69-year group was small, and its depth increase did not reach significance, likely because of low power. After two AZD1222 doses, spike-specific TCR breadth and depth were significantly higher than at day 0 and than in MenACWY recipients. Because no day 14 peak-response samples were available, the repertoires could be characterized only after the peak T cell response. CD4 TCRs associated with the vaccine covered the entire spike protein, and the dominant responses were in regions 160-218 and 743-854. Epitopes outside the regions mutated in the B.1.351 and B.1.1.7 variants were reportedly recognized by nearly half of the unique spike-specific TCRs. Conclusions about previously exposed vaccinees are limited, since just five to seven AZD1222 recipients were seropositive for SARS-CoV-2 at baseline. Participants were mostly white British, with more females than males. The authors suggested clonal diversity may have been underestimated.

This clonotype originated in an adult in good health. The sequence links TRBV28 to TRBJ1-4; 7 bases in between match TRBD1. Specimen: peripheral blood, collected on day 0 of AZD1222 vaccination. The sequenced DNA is TGTGCCAGCAGTTTTGACGGACCGGGACAGATAAATGAAAAACTGTTTTTT. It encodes CASSFDGPGQINEKLFF. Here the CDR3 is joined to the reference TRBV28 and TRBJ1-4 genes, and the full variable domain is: DVKVTQSSRYLVKRTGEKVFLECVQDMDHENMFWYRQDPGLGLRLIYFSYDVKMKEKGDIPEGYSVSREKKERFSLILESASTNQTSMYLCASSFDGPGQINEKLFFGSGTQLSVL.